These 30 T cell receptor beta chains came from one sample sequenced in a study of T-cell memory formation after mild COVID-19 (dated by TCRdb to the early 2020s). Library construction relied on 5' RACE. Sequencer: Illumina NovaSeq 6000. TCRdb took the public reads, trimmed them with fastp at Q25, ran MiXCR for clone calling and kept in-frame beta chains. Records with the same CDR3 protein are collapsed into one entry carrying the most frequent genes and DNA. The table for this sample lists about 600,000 distinct CDR3 sequences; roughly 21% of them were counted only once. The ten largest clones take up roughly 8.3% of the sample. The source material was PBMCs or a T cell subset sorted from them (not recorded which). These receptors all come from an adult woman who had mild COVID-19 (a few samples of this study predate the infection). The sample titles of this study are shuffled in the database, so cell type and time point are left out; the donor was told from shared clones.

The rearrangement joins TRBV6-1 to TRBJ2-1; weak D call: TRBD2 (5 bases). The CDR3 covers 12 residues. Per the germline V gene, CDR1 is MNHNS and CDR2 is SASEGT. V lost 10 bases and J lost 6, with 13 bases in between. The chain's CDR3 is CATKDWSNEQFF. The CDR3 DNA reads as TGTGCCACCAAGGACTGGTCCAATGAGCAGTTCTTC.

This sequence joins TRBV11-2 and TRBJ1-1, with D unclear. From germline, CDR1 is SGHAT and CDR2 FQNNGV. V was pared by 1 base and J by 4 bases, with 10 bases between. The CDR3 loop spans 14 amino acids. Here the CDR3 DNA reads TGTGCCAGCAGCTTAGGTGGGTTTGGCACTGAAGCTTTCTTT. It encodes CASSLGGFGTEAFF.

V gene TRBV14 combines with J gene TRBJ2-1; 10 bases line up with TRBD2. Looked up from germline, CDR1 is SGHDN and CDR2 is FVKESK. CDR3 length: 17 residues. V lost 4 bases to trimming and J lost 9 bases; unmatched junction nucleotides: 15. Here the CDR3 reads CASSPRVAGGVSGEQFF. As DNA, the CDR3 is TGTGCCAGCAGCCCCCGGGTAGCGGGAGGTGTTAGCGGTGAGCAGTTCTTC.

This clonotype was seen repeatedly, ten times or more. CDR3 sequence (DNA): TGTGCCACCAGTGACCCTCAACAGGGGGCCAAAAACATTCAGTACTTC. Amino acids: CATSDPQQGAKNIQYF. The V call is TRBV24-1, the J call TRBJ2-4, with 7 bases identical to TRBD1. The CDR3 loop spans 16 amino acids. V trimming: 4 bases; J trimming: 1 base; junction bases outside the gene matches: 6. Germline V CDR1 and CDR2: KGHDR, SFDVKD.

The table lists this clonotype with a few counts. The chain recombines TRBV4-3 with TRBJ1-1, with TRBD1 matching over 7 bases. V was pared by 8 bases and J by 4 bases, with 7 bases of the junction left unmatched. CDR1 and CDR2 from the germline V gene are LGHNA and YSLEER. The CDR3 runs to 13 residues. CDR3 DNA sequence: TGCGCCAGCGGGTCAAACAGGGGCACTGAAGCTTTCTTT. Encoded protein: CASGSNRGTEAFF.

This chain links TRBV11-2 with TRBJ2-1, with 8 bases lining up with TRBD1. Trimming removed 1 base from V and 6 bases from J; junction bases left unmatched: 8. The CDR3 loop spans 16 amino acids. Germline V lookup: CDR1 SGHAT, CDR2 FQNNGV. CDR3 nucleotide sequence: TGTGCCAGCAGCTTAGGACTGGCAGGGGGCTTCAATGAGCAGTTCTTC. It translates to CASSLGLAGGFNEQFF. Using reference TRBV11-2 and TRBJ2-1 for the parts outside the CDR3, the full variable domain is EAGVAQSPRYKIIEKRQSVAFWCNPISGHATLYWYQQILGQGPKLLIQFQNNGVVDDSQLPKDRFSAERLKGVDSTLKIQPAKLEDSAVYLCASSLGLAGGFNEQFFGPGTRLTVL.

The rearrangement links TRBV20-1 to TRBJ2-4; D possibly corresponds to TRBD2 (5 bases). The CDR3 consists of 16 residues. Germline lookup yields CDR1 DFQATT and CDR2 SNEGSKA (reference sequence). Trimming stripped 5 bases from V and 2 bases from J, with 19 bases between. Here the CDR3 reads CSARERWPLTKNIQYF. CDR3 sequence (DNA): TGCAGTGCTCGGGAAAGATGGCCCCTAACCAAAAACATTCAGTACTTC.

The chain combines TRBV14 with TRBJ2-7, with 8 positions matching TRBD1. Trimming at V came to 3 bases and at J to 3 bases, leaving 13 bases not matched to a gene. This CDR3 region has 17 residues. Germline lookup yields CDR1 SGHDN and CDR2 FVKESK. CDR3 sequence: CASSQDPGTGGYYEQYF. CDR3 sequence (DNA): TGTGCCAGCAGCCAGGACCCCGGTACAGGGGGGTACTACGAGCAGTACTTC. Filled out from reference TRBV14 and TRBJ2-7, the complete variable domain reads EAGVTQFPSHSVIEKGQTVTLRCDPISGHDNLYWYRRVMGKEIKFLLHFVKESKQDESGMPNNRFLAERTGGTYSTLKVQPAELEDSGVYFCASSQDPGTGGYYEQYFGPGTRLTVT.

Only a few counts were recorded for this clonotype. The V and J genes are TRBV7-9 and TRBJ2-4; TRBD2 matches at 13 bases. The CDR3 sequence is 14 residues long. V lost 4 bases to trimming and J lost 7 bases; unmatched junction nucleotides: 1. Germline V gene sequence: CDR1 SEHNR, CDR2 FQNEAQ (reference sequence). This chain's CDR3 is CASSSTSGRNIQYF. CDR3 sequence (DNA): TGTGCCAGCAGCTCGACTAGCGGGAGGAACATTCAGTACTTC.

This clonotype was detected only a few times. This sequence joins TRBV4-1 and TRBJ2-3, with 7 bases that match TRBD1. The V gene end was trimmed by 2 bases and the J gene end by 0 bases; junction bases not matched to a gene: 5. Per germline, CDR1 MGHRA and CDR2 YSYEKL. This CDR3 spans 16 amino acids. The CDR3: CASSQRPGQSTDTQYF. As DNA, the CDR3 is TGCGCCAGCAGCCAACGACCGGGACAGAGCACAGATACGCAGTATTTT.

The chain has TRBV20-1 and TRBJ1-1; a weak D match, TRBD1 (6 bases). CDR3 size: 15 residues. V was shortened by 2 bases and J by 6 bases, with 19 bases between the two germline ends. The germline V gene has CDR1 DFQATT and CDR2 SNEGSKA (reference sequence). For the CDR3, the DNA is TGCAGTGCTAGAAATCAGGGGACCTCGAGCGCTGAAGCTTTCTTT. Protein product: CSARNQGTSSAEAFF.

V is TRBV7-8 and J is TRBJ1-1; a weak D match, TRBD1 (5 bases). The V and J ends lost 2 bases and 1 base respectively, with 14 bases between them. Germline V gene data show CDR1 as SGHVS and CDR2 as FQNEAQ. The CDR3 consists of 16 residues. CDR3 in amino acids: CASSLYAGTANTEAFF. CDR3 nucleotide sequence: TGTGCCAGCAGCTTATACGCCGGGACGGCGAACACTGAAGCTTTCTTT.

This clonotype was observed a handful of times. This sequence joins TRBV12-3 or TRBV12-4 and TRBJ1-6, with TRBD1 as a possible D gene (6 bases). The CDR3 is 13 residues long. The V end lost 3 bases, the J end lost 8 bases, and 8 bases lay between the germline ends. CDR3 sequence (DNA): TGTGCCAGCAGTTTTGGGACACATTCACCCCTCCACTTT. This encodes CASSFGTHSPLHF.

The chain employs TRBV29-1 and TRBJ1-2, with no clear D. CDR1 and CDR2 (germline): SQVTM, ANQGSEA. CDR3 length: 16 amino acids. Trimming removed 1 base at V and 3 bases at J, with 18 bases between. The CDR3 coding sequence is TGCAGCGTTGAAGGAGGTAGTACGGTGCAGGACTATGGCTACACCTTC. It translates to CSVEGGSTVQDYGYTF.

In this sample, this clonotype turned up a few times. The chain links TRBV4-2 to TRBJ2-4; D possibly corresponds to TRBD1 (6 bases). The CDR3 sequence is 15 residues long. Germline V CDR1 and CDR2: LGHNA, YNFKEQ. Trimming left V 4 bases short and J 5 bases short, with 15 bases between. The CDR3 loop is CASSRDQGPENIQYF. Here the CDR3 DNA reads TGTGCCAGCAGCCGAGATCAGGGGCCGGAAAACATTCAGTACTTC.

This clonotype was observed a few times. The chain links TRBV4-1 to TRBJ2-5; D might be TRBD2 (7 bases). The CDR3 extends over 16 amino acids. Trimming took off 0 bases at V and 4 bases at J, with 15 bases between the two ends. From germline, CDR1 is MGHRA and CDR2 YSYEKL. CDR3 coding DNA: TGCGCCAGCAGCCAAGAAGGGGGAGGGAGAGGAGAGACCCAGTACTTC. Residues: CASSQEGGGRGETQYF.

V and J are TRBV12-3 or TRBV12-4 and TRBJ1-4; D ambiguous. This CDR3 comprises 15 residues. Trimming stripped 6 bases from V and 3 bases from J, with 14 bases between. In DNA, the CDR3 is TGTGCCAGCAGCCTAGGTCGGCGGGCTAATGAAAAACTGTTTTTT. This sequence encodes CASSLGRRANEKLFF.

This rearrangement joins TRBV4-3 to TRBJ2-1; TRBD2 aligns across 15 bases. Germline CDR1 is LGHNA and CDR2 is YSLEER. The CDR3 contains 16 residues. V shed 4 bases, J shed 8 bases, and the junction held 6 bases outside the gene matches. The DNA for the CDR3 is TGCGCCAGCAGCCCAGGACTAGCGGGAGGGATACATGAGCAGTTCTTC. This translates into CASSPGLAGGIHEQFF.

This clonotype was found a few times. This rearrangement joins TRBV7-8 to TRBJ2-1; D may be TRBD2 (5 bases). Trimming cost V 5 bases and J 6 bases, with 11 bases left between them. This CDR3 is built from 13 residues. CDR1 is SGHVS and CDR2 is FQNEAQ in the germline V gene. The CDR3 nucleotides read TGTGCCAGCAGCCCCCTCGGGGTCAATGAGCAGTTCTTC. It yields the protein CASSPLGVNEQFF.

The CDR3 sequence: CASSLQGIHEQYF. The CDR3 DNA follows: TGTGCCAGCAGTTTGCAAGGGATCCACGAGCAGTACTTC. This rearrangement joins TRBV12-3 or TRBV12-4 to TRBJ2-7; D gene uncertain. The CDR3 contains 13 residues. Trimming cost V 3 bases and J 5 bases, with 11 bases left between them.

The chain couples TRBV4-2 to TRBJ2-5; D is perhaps TRBD2 (7 bases). V dropped 0 bases and J dropped 4 bases, with 12 bases sitting between them. This CDR3 region has 15 residues. The germline CDR1 and CDR2 sequences are LGHNA and YNFKEQ. In nucleotides, the CDR3 is TGTGCCAGCAGCCAAGAAGGGGGGGCAGGAGAGACCCAGTACTTC. As protein: CASSQEGGAGETQYF.

This clonotype was observed many times. The chain has TRBV7-2 and TRBJ1-5, with D maybe TRBD1 (5 bases). The V end lost 4 bases, the J end lost 4 bases, and 14 bases lay between the germline ends. The CDR3 contains 15 residues. Germline V gene sequence: CDR1 SGHTA, CDR2 FQGNSA. The CDR3 is CASSSSVGVNQPQHF. CDR3 nucleotide sequence: TGTGCCAGCAGCTCGTCCGTGGGGGTTAATCAGCCCCAGCATTTT. Complete variable domain (other parts from reference TRBV7-2 and TRBJ1-5): GAGVSQSPSNKVTEKGKDVELRCDPISGHTALYWYRQSLGQGLEFLIYFQGNSAPDKSGLPSDRFSAERTGGSVSTLTIQRTQQEDSAVYLCASSSSVGVNQPQHFGDGTRLSIL.

Only a few counts were recorded for this clonotype. The chain employs TRBV5-1 and TRBJ2-3; 16 positions agree with TRBD2. The V and J ends lost 3 bases and 5 bases, in that order; junction bases with no gene match: 6. Germline values: CDR1 SGHRS, CDR2 YFSETQ. This CDR3 spans 17 amino acids. The CDR3 DNA sequence: TGCGCCAGCAGCTCGGGACTAGCGGGGGGGCCGGGAGATACGCAGTATTTT. This encodes CASSSGLAGGPGDTQYF.

This clonotype was seen a handful of times. The gene calls are TRBV6-5 and TRBJ2-1; D unresolved. Germline CDR1 is MNHEY and CDR2 is SVGAGI. The length of the CDR3 is 15 residues. V was cut by 0 bases and J by 4 bases, with 10 bases left in between. CDR3 amino acids: CASSYSNGPYNEQFF. The CDR3 DNA reads TGTGCCAGCAGTTACTCGAATGGACCTTACAATGAGCAGTTCTTC.

This clonotype was found a few times. V and J are TRBV11-3 and TRBJ2-3; 8 nucleotides align to TRBD2. Trimming removed 1 base from V and 6 bases from J; junction bases left unmatched: 6. Germline V gene data show CDR1 as SGHNT and CDR2 as YENEEA. This CDR3 comprises 15 residues. CDR3 nucleotides: TGTGCCAGCAGCTTAGGACTAGCGATGTCGGATACGCAGTATTTT. As protein: CASSLGLAMSDTQYF.

This clonotype was picked up a small number of times. The rearrangement joins TRBV4-1 to TRBJ2-7, with 7 positions matching TRBD1. J was trimmed by 2 bases and V by 5 bases; bases with no gene match: 12. Germline CDR1 and CDR2: MGHRA and YSYEKL. The CDR3 is 16 amino acids. The chain's CDR3 is CASSALISGQAYEQYF. DNA of the CDR3: TGCGCCAGCAGCGCGTTAATTTCTGGACAGGCCTACGAGCAGTACTTC.

This clonotype was detected only a few times. The chain uses TRBV12-3 or TRBV12-4 and TRBJ2-7; D is uncertain. This CDR3 comprises 13 residues. V lost 0 bases and J 6 bases, leaving 9 bases between the germline ends. The CDR3 nucleotides read TGTGCCAGCAGTTTAGCTATAAATCTCGAGCAGTACTTC. This gives the protein CASSLAINLEQYF.

This clonotype was counted between two and nine times. This sequence joins TRBV7-9 and TRBJ2-1; TRBD2 matches at 9 bases. CDR1 is SEHNR, CDR2 FQNEAQ, per germline (reference sequence). The CDR3 is 15 amino acids. Trimming cost V 4 bases and J 6 bases; bases outside gene matches: 7. In DNA, the CDR3 is TGTGCCAGCAGCTCTACTAGCGGGTTTCGCAATGAGCAGTTCTTC. Its translation is CASSSTSGFRNEQFF.

The V gene is TRBV7-8, the J gene TRBJ2-3, with D maybe TRBD2 (5 bases). V lost 5 bases, J lost 7 bases, and 16 bases lay in between. Germline V gene sequence: CDR1 SGHVS, CDR2 FQNEAQ. This CDR3 contains 14 residues. The CDR3 sequence is CASSLVRGKNTQYF. CDR3 bases: TGTGCCAGCAGCCTGGTCCGGGGAAAAAATACGCAGTATTTT.

This chain connects TRBV18 to TRBJ1-1; D is perhaps TRBD1 (6 bases). CDR3 length equals 14 residues. V lost 3 bases and J lost 11, with 19 bases in between. Germline V gene lookup returns CDR1 KGHSH and CDR2 LQKENI. The CDR3 here is CASSPRQDPVLAFF. CDR3 nucleotide sequence: TGTGCCAGCTCACCTCGACAGGACCCAGTTTTGGCTTTCTTT.